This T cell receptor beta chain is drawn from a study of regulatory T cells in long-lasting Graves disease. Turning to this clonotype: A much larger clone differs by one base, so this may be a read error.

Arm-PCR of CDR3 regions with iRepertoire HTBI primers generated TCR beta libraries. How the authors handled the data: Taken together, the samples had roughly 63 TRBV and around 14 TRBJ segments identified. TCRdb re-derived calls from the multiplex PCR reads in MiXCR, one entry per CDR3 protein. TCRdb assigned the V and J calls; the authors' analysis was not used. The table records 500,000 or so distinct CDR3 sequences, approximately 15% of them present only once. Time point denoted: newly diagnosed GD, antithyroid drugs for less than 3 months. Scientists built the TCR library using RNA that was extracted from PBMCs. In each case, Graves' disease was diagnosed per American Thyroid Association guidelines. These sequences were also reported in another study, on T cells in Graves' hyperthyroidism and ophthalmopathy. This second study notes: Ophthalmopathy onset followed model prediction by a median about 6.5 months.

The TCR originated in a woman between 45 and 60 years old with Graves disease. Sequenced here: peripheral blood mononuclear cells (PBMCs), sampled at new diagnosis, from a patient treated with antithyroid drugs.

CDR3 nucleotide sequence: TGCGCCAGCAGACCGGTACCGGGACAGAGGGACGAGCAGTACTTC. Its protein product is CASRPVPGQRDEQYF. This chain connects TRBV5-1 to TRBJ2-7, with TRBD1 matching over 7 bases. Germline loops: CDR1 SGHRS, CDR2 YFSETQ. This CDR3 spans 15 amino acids. Trimming removed 5 bases from V and 5 bases from J; junction bases left unmatched: 13.